These T cell receptor beta chains were read from a single sample in a study of blood T cell repertoires in COVID-19. TCRdb's table, derived via immunoSEQ multiplex PCR, lists solely in-frame clones and lacks some. This repertoire shows about 49,000 clones, 84% found once; its top ten account for roughly 1.6%. Sequencing was done on a sample of peripheral blood. Every receptor here comes from a man aged 50 to 59 with acute or convalescent COVID-19. Both conserved end residues are part of each CDR3. The D gene is left open where the match is weak. A clone size is listed for some rows: how often the clone was seen (once, few, many), or a class if it is expanded.

>NA|TRBJ2-7|NA|TRBV5-1
CASSLTGQMGEQYF
TGCGCCAGCAGCTTGACGGGACAAATGGGGGAGCAGTACTTC
>TRBD1|TRBJ1-4|once|TRBV7-9
CASSFRGVSTGINEKLFF
TGTGCCAGCAGCTTCCGGGGCGTCTCGACAGGGATTAATGAAAAACTGTTTTTT
>NA|TRBJ1-4|NA|TRBV13
CATTLSGVDEKLFF
TGTGCCACCACCTTATCAGGGGTGGATGAAAAACTGTTTTTT
>NA|TRBJ1-2|NA|TRBV18
CASSPRGVQEGYTF
TGTGCCAGCTCACCACGGGGGGTTCAAGAAGGCTACACCTTC
>NA|TRBJ2-2|NA|TRBV9
CASSVVGAGSGELFF
TGTGCCAGCAGCGTAGTCGGTGCGGGCTCCGGGGAGCTGTTTTTT
>NA|TRBJ2-3|NA|TRBV24-1
CATSDFGEPQYF
TGTGCCACCAGTGATTTTGGGGAGCCCCAGTATTTT
>NA|TRBJ1-5|once|TRBV18
CASSVYRGNQPQHF
TGTGCCAGCTCAGTCTACAGGGGCAATCAGCCCCAGCATTTT
>TRBD2|TRBJ2-2|NA|TRBV28
CASAKLYGTINTGELFF
TGTGCCAGCGCTAAACTTTACGGGACTATCAACACCGGGGAGCTGTTTTTT
>NA|TRBJ1-4|NA|TRBV4-3
CASKREEADEKLFF
TGCGCCAGCAAGAGAGAAGAGGCCGATGAAAAACTGTTTTTT
>TRBD1|TRBJ1-1|once|TRBV30
CAWSTQTGFGEAFF
TGTGCCTGGAGTACGCAGACAGGGTTCGGTGAAGCTTTCTTT
>NA|TRBJ2-2|once|TRBV6-7
CASSYSTLGQGTGELFF
TGTGCCAGCAGTTACTCTACACTGGGGCAGGGCACCGGGGAGCTGTTTTTT
>TRBD1|TRBJ2-5|NA|TRBV29-1
CSARTGETQYF
TGCAGCGCCAGGACAGGGGAGACCCAGTACTTC
>NA|TRBJ2-2|NA|TRBV19
CASTRGASNTGELFF
TGTGCCAGCACCAGGGGCGCGTCGAACACCGGGGAGCTGTTTTTT
>TRBD1|TRBJ1-1|NA|TRBV19
CASSAYAGTGGTEAFF
TGTGCCAGTAGTGCCTATGCCGGGACAGGGGGTACTGAAGCTTTCTTT
>TRBD1|TRBJ2-7|NA|TRBV24-1
CATSDRTGYEQYF
TGTGCCACCAGTGACCGGACAGGATACGAGCAGTACTTC
>TRBD2|TRBJ2-5|NA|TRBV4-3
CASSPQREPTETQYF
TGCGCCAGCAGCCCTCAGCGGGAGCCGACGGAGACCCAGTACTTC
>NA|TRBJ1-1|once|TRBV11-3
CASSWTANTEAFF
TGTGCCAGCAGCTGGACAGCGAACACTGAAGCTTTCTTT
>TRBD2|TRBJ2-7|NA|TRBV5-4
CASRLAGGYEQYF
TGTGCCAGTCGACTAGCGGGGGGCTACGAGCAGTACTTC
>NA|TRBJ1-5|NA|TRBV27
CASRRDTYNQPQHF
TGTGCCAGCAGACGGGACACCTACAATCAGCCCCAGCATTTT
>NA|TRBJ1-2|NA|TRBV4-3
CASSQDWSNYGYTF
TGCGCCAGCAGCCAAGATTGGAGTAACTATGGCTACACCTTC
>NA|TRBJ2-1|NA|TRBV11-2
CASSLGGAGGYNEQFF
TGTGCCAGCAGCTTAGGGGGGGCAGGGGGCTACAATGAGCAGTTCTTC
>NA|TRBJ2-3|NA|TRBV7-9
CASSLGAGDTQYF
TGTGCCAGCAGCTTAGGTGCGGGAGATACGCAGTATTTT
>TRBD1|TRBJ1-5|NA|TRBV2
CASSGQGRNQPQHF
TGTGCCAGCAGTGGACAGGGCCGGAATCAGCCCCAGCATTTT
>TRBD1|TRBJ2-3|NA|TRBV18
CASSPPGQVGTDTQYF
TGTGCCAGCTCACCACCGGGACAGGTAGGGACAGATACGCAGTATTTT
>NA|TRBJ2-3|NA|TRBV4-1
CASSQDWPSTDTQYF
TGCGCCAGCAGCCAAGATTGGCCTAGCACAGATACGCAGTATTTT
>NA|TRBJ1-5|NA|TRBV28
CASVEGNQPQHF
TGTGCCAGCGTCGAGGGCAATCAGCCCCAGCATTTT
>NA|TRBJ2-3|NA|TRBV7-2
CASSSRGFNTDTQYF
TGTGCCAGCAGCTCCCGGGGGTTTAACACAGATACGCAGTATTTT
>TRBD1|TRBJ2-7|NA|TRBV5-5
CASSLGGQTYEQYF
TGTGCCAGCAGCTTGGGGGGACAGACCTACGAGCAGTACTTC
>TRBD1|TRBJ2-2|NA|TRBV19
CASSMKGTVNTGELFF
TGTGCCAGTAGTATGAAGGGGACAGTAAACACCGGGGAGCTGTTTTTT
>TRBD2|TRBJ2-1|NA|TRBV20-1
CSASRMTSGNYNEQFF
TGCAGTGCTAGTCGAATGACTAGCGGGAATTACAATGAGCAGTTCTTC
>NA|TRBJ1-1|NA|TRBV27
CASSPARGGGNTEAFF
TGTGCCAGCAGTCCCGCTCGCGGGGGTGGGAACACTGAAGCTTTCTTT
>NA|TRBJ2-7|NA|TRBV6-5
CASSRQNSYEQYF
TGTGCCAGTAGCCGACAGAACTCCTACGAGCAGTACTTC
>NA|TRBJ1-5|NA|TRBV30
CAWSSTGNQPQHF
TGTGCCTGGAGTAGCACAGGGAATCAGCCCCAGCATTTT
>NA|TRBJ1-2|once|TRBV4-3
CASSQDLGSGYTF
TGCGCCAGCAGCCAAGATCTAGGCTCTGGCTACACCTTC
>NA|TRBJ2-7|NA|TRBV10-3
CAISSSGSEQYF
TGTGCCATCAGCTCGTCAGGTTCCGAGCAGTACTTC
>NA|TRBJ1-1|once|TRBV6-5
CASTLGGQGNTEAFF
TGTGCCAGCACCCTGGGGGGGCAGGGGAACACTGAAGCTTTCTTT
>NA|TRBJ1-3|NA|TRBV19
CASSSSGTGNTIYF
TGTGCCAGTAGCAGTTCGGGGACTGGAAACACCATATATTTT
>NA|TRBJ1-4|NA|TRBV19
CASTPKRTNEKLFF
TGTGCCAGTACCCCCAAGAGAACTAATGAAAAACTGTTTTTT
>TRBD1|TRBJ2-7|NA|TRBV9
CASSDGQGAYEQYF
TGTGCCAGCAGCGATGGACAGGGGGCTTACGAGCAGTACTTC
>NA|TRBJ2-7|NA|TRBV10-1
CARTREICGYEQYF
TGCGCCAGGACTAGGGAAATTTGTGGCTACGAGCAGTACTTC
>NA|TRBJ2-1|NA|TRBV3-1/TRBV3-2
CASSQVGYLGDNEQFF
TGTGCCAGCAGCCAAGTTGGATATCTAGGTGACAATGAGCAGTTCTTC
>TRBD1|TRBJ2-4|once|TRBV6-5
CACTVDRKNIQYF
TGTGCCTGCACCGTGGACAGGAAAAACATTCAGTACTTC
>NA|TRBJ2-3|NA|TRBV7-9
CASSEWTGESTDTQYF
TGTGCCAGCAGCGAATGGACCGGGGAGAGCACAGATACGCAGTATTTT
>NA|TRBJ2-1|NA|TRBV9
CASSSSSYPDNEQFF
TGTGCCAGCAGCTCTTCTTCTTATCCCGACAATGAGCAGTTCTTC
>NA|TRBJ2-5|NA|TRBV6-5
CASSPGLYVKETQYF
TGTGCCAGCAGTCCAGGTCTCTACGTAAAAGAGACCCAGTACTTC
>NA|TRBJ1-2|NA|TRBV5-1
CASSARLREGYTF
TGCGCCAGCAGCGCCCGACTGAGGGAAGGCTACACCTTC
>NA|TRBJ2-1|NA|TRBV9
CASSVVSSSYNEQFF
TGTGCCAGCAGCGTAGTCTCCAGCTCCTACAATGAGCAGTTCTTC
>NA|TRBJ1-1|NA|TRBV7-9
CASSERRNTEAFF
TGTGCCAGCAGCGAACGGAGAAACACTGAAGCTTTCTTT
>TRBD1|TRBJ1-4|NA|TRBV24-1
CATSDGQGPGGKLFF
TGTGCCACCAGTGACGGACAGGGTCCGGGAGGAAAACTGTTTTTT
>TRBD2|TRBJ2-1|NA|TRBV3-1/TRBV3-2
CASSRSSGGNNEQFF
TGTGCCAGCAGCCGATCTAGCGGGGGAAACAATGAGCAGTTCTTC
>TRBD2|TRBJ2-7|NA|TRBV6-2/TRBV6-3
CASSPSGGNEQYF
TGTGCCAGCAGCCCTAGCGGGGGCAACGAGCAGTACTTC
>TRBD2|TRBJ2-1|NA|TRBV10-2
CATTASGGLSSYNEQFF
TGCGCCACCACGGCAAGCGGGGGGCTAAGCTCCTACAATGAGCAGTTCTTC
>TRBD1|TRBJ1-2|NA|TRBV18
CASSLQGTDGYTF
TGTGCCAGCTCACTTCAAGGGACAGATGGATACACCTTC
>NA|TRBJ2-2|few|TRBV11-3
CASSLDVWRGNTGELFF
TGTGCCAGCAGCTTAGATGTGTGGCGGGGGAACACCGGGGAGCTGTTTTTT